This record covers a single TCR beta chain. Its matching antigen is unknown. TCRdb's table, derived via immunoSEQ multiplex PCR, lists solely in-frame clones and lacks some. The sample lists over 150,000 clones, about 88% occurring once. This sample was taken from a study of cytomegalovirus exposure and HLA in healthy donors. The study, taken as a whole, reports: Using the classifier, cytomegalovirus status was reportedly diagnosed with high specificity and sensitivity. Clusters of TCRs from the first cohort tended to co-occur in the approximately 130 validation repertoires (as a later analysis found).

The donors belonged to the approximately 120-subject validation cohort, separate from the roughly 600-subject first cohort. The sequence was collected from a man younger than 35 in good health and CMV-seropositive. Specimen: PBMCs.

The CDR3 here is CASSPPGGRTDTQYF. The CDR3 DNA reads as TGCGCCAGCAGCCCCCCGGGGGGGCGTACAGATACGCAGTATTTT. This chain links TRBV5-1 with TRBJ2-3; 8 nucleotides line up with TRBD2. Germline lookup yields CDR1 SGHRS and CDR2 YFSETQ. V was pared by 4 bases and J by 3 bases, with 7 bases of the junction left unmatched. The CDR3 contains 15 residues.